These 27 T cell receptor beta chains were sequenced from one sample in a study of blood T cell repertoires in COVID-19. Clones were sequenced by immunoSEQ multiplex PCR, and TCRdb holds only the in-frame ones, with some missing. The sample lists roughly 250,000 clones, roughly 88% seen once, with 0.7% to 1% in the top ten. Input material: peripheral blood. These receptors were collected from a human donor with COVID-19, enrolled during active disease. The donor label of this sample is uncertain.

This clone appeared once. The V and J genes are TRBV6-5 and TRBJ1-1; D may be TRBD1 (6 bases). This CDR3 has 14 amino acids. Germline CDR1 is MNHEY and CDR2 is SVGAGI. Trimming stripped 6 bases from V and 4 bases from J, with 15 bases between. The CDR3 reads CASSSRQDATEAFF. CDR3 coding DNA: TGTGCCAGCAGCTCCAGACAGGATGCCACTGAAGCTTTCTTT.

The chain has TRBV18 and TRBJ2-2; D not certain. The CDR3 contains 13 residues. V was clipped by 2 bases and J by 4 bases, with 5 bases between them. Germline CDR1 KGHSH, CDR2 LQKENI. CDR3 coding DNA: TGTGCCAGCTCACCAGCAGTCACCGGGGAGCTGTTTTTT. Encoded protein: CASSPAVTGELFF. The entire variable domain, with the rest obtained from reference TRBV18 and TRBJ2-2, is as follows: NAGVMQNPRHLVRRRGQEARLRCSPMKGHSHVYWYRQLPEEGLKFMVYLQKENIIDESGMPKERFSAEFPKEGPSILRIQQVVRGDSAAYFCASSPAVTGELFFGEGSRLTVL.

The V and J genes are TRBV19 and TRBJ2-7, with TRBD2 as a possible D gene (8 bases). Germline V gene sequence: CDR1 LNHDA, CDR2 SQIVND (reference sequence). Trimming left V 3 bases short and J 0 bases short, with 12 bases between. The CDR3 runs 15 residues. CDR3 nucleotide sequence: TGTGCCAGTAGTATTAGCGGGACAGTCTCCTACGAGCAGTACTTC. Amino acid sequence: CASSISGTVSYEQYF.

CDR3 in amino acids: CASSLAGGPFEQFF. CDR3 nucleotides: TGTGCCAGCAGTTTGGCGGGAGGGCCATTTGAGCAGTTCTTC. The chain recombines TRBV27 with TRBJ2-1; TRBD2 matches 9 bases. Germline assignment: CDR1 MNHEY and CDR2 SMNVEV (reference sequence). Unmatched junction bases numbered 6, after V lost 3 bases and J lost 9 bases. There are 14 residues in the CDR3.

This chain connects TRBV28 to TRBJ1-3; D unresolved. There are 15 residues in the CDR3. The germline V and J ends were trimmed by 3 bases and 0 bases, with 9 bases remaining between them. Per germline, CDR1 MDHEN and CDR2 SYDVKM. The CDR3 is CASSFSVYSGNTIYF. CDR3 in DNA: TGTGCCAGCAGTTTCTCGGTATACTCTGGAAACACCATATATTTT.

The rearrangement uses TRBV5-6 and TRBJ1-5; perhaps TRBD1 as D (6 bases). This CDR3 contains 15 residues. V was shortened by 4 bases and J by 2 bases, with 13 bases between the two germline ends. Germline V lookup: CDR1 SGHDT, CDR2 YYEEEE. CDR3 loop: CASSIQGLRNQPQHF. CDR3 sequence (DNA): TGTGCCAGCAGCATACAGGGATTGCGCAATCAGCCCCAGCATTTT. Supplemented by reference TRBV5-6 and TRBJ1-5, the full variable domain reads DAGVTQSPTHLIKTRGQQVTLRCSPKSGHDTVSWYQQALGQGPQFIFQYYEEEERQRGNFPDRFSGHQFPNYSSELNVNALLLGDSALYLCASSIQGLRNQPQHFGDGTRLSIL.

V is TRBV5-4 and J is TRBJ1-2; D may be TRBD1 (6 bases). CDR3 size: 14 residues. From germline, CDR1 is SGHNT and CDR2 YYREEE (reference sequence). V lost 0 bases to trimming and J lost 4 bases, with 10 bases between them. The CDR3 bases are TGTGCCAGCAGCTTGGACAGGGACCCCTATGGCTACACCTTC. Its translation is CASSLDRDPYGYTF.

This sequence joins TRBV5-1 and TRBJ1-1, with 7 bases aligning to TRBD1. Losses at the gene ends were 2 bases for V and 6 bases for J; bases not matched to a gene: 10. CDR1 and CDR2 (germline): SGHRS, YFSETQ. The CDR3 runs to 15 residues. DNA of the CDR3: TGCGCCAGCAGCTTAAACCCCGACAGGGTCGCTGAAGCTTTCTTT. This sequence encodes CASSLNPDRVAEAFF.

The genes are TRBV3-1 (or the pseudogene TRBV3-2) and TRBJ2-3; TRBD1 matches 12 bases. J was trimmed by 7 bases and V by 4 bases; bases with no gene match: 3. Per germline, CDR1 LGHDT and CDR2 YNNKEL (reference sequence). CDR3 length: 14 residues. For the CDR3, the DNA is TGTGCCAGCAGCCGGGACAGGGGGCCCAATACGCAGTATTTT. Encoded protein: CASSRDRGPNTQYF.

This chain links TRBV16 with TRBJ1-1; possible D gene TRBD1, 6 bases. In germline, CDR1 is KGHSY, CDR2 FQNENV. V dropped 0 bases and J dropped 3 bases, with 14 bases sitting between them. The CDR3 runs to 16 residues. The CDR3 loop is CASSQSGRGRDTEAFF. In DNA, the CDR3 is TGTGCCAGCAGCCAATCGGGCAGGGGCAGGGACACTGAAGCTTTCTTT.

The rearrangement links TRBV16 to TRBJ1-3; D unresolved. V shed 2 bases and J shed 0 bases, with 11 bases lying between them. CDR3 length equals 16 residues. CDR1 is KGHSY and CDR2 is FQNENV in the germline V gene. The CDR3 spells CASSQRGSRSGNTIYF. In nucleotides, the CDR3 is TGTGCCAGCAGCCAAAGAGGGTCGCGCTCTGGAAACACCATATATTTT.

The genes are TRBV7-9 and TRBJ2-6; TRBD2 agrees at 9 bases. The CDR3 length is 17 residues. CDR1 SEHNR and CDR2 FQNEAQ come from the germline V gene (reference sequence). V was clipped by 5 bases and J by 4 bases; unmatched bases: 9. As DNA, the CDR3 is TGTGCCAGCAGCCTAATGACTAGCGGTTACGGGGCCAACGTCCTGACTTTC. Its protein is CASSLMTSGYGANVLTF.

This clone was detected only once. The chain is built from TRBV30 and TRBJ2-1; 11 nucleotides match TRBD2. V shed 4 bases, J shed 1 base, and the junction held 12 bases outside the gene matches. Germline loops: CDR1 GTSNPN, CDR2 SVGIG (reference sequence). This CDR3 is built from 18 residues. CDR3 sequence (DNA): TGTGCCTGGACCTATTTAGCGGCTAGCGGGAGGTCCTACAATGAGCAGTTCTTC. Protein product: CAWTYLAASGRSYNEQFF.

In its sample, this clone was seen once. The chain is built from TRBV2 and TRBJ2-7, with a weak D call TRBD1 (6 bases). Trimming removed 5 bases from V and 5 bases from J, with 13 bases in between. Per germline, CDR1 SNHLY and CDR2 FYNNEI. The CDR3 covers 13 residues. CDR3 DNA: TGTGCCAGCAGTTTCACAGGGTATGACGAGCAGTACTTC. It is translated as CASSFTGYDEQYF.

This clone was seen once. The V and J genes are TRBV27 and TRBJ1-4; TRBD1 aligns across 9 bases. This CDR3 contains 14 residues. Germline V gives CDR1 MNHEY, CDR2 SMNVEV (reference sequence). V lost 5 bases to trimming and J lost 8 bases; unmatched junction nucleotides: 6. The CDR3 DNA follows: TGTGCCAGCAGTCCACAAGACAGGGGGGAAAAACTGTTTTTT. Protein: CASSPQDRGEKLFF.

This clone was found a few times. The genes are TRBV11-2 and TRBJ1-2; possibly TRBD1 for D (6 bases). The CDR3 consists of 13 residues. V dropped 3 bases and J dropped 8 bases, with 13 bases sitting between them. Germline loops: CDR1 SGHAT, CDR2 FQNNGV. The CDR3 DNA reads as TGTGCCAGCAGCTTGGTCCAGGGGAGCGGCTACACCTTC. This sequence encodes CASSLVQGSGYTF.

V is TRBV5-1 and J is TRBJ1-2, with D possibly being TRBD1 (5 bases). The CDR3 has 14 residues. Trimming removed 3 bases at V and 0 bases at J, with 9 bases between. The germline CDR1 and CDR2 sequences are SGHRS and YFSETQ. Written as DNA, the CDR3 is TGCGCCAGCAGCTCGACAGAAGCTAACTATGGCTACACCTTC. This sequence encodes CASSSTEANYGYTF. The entire variable domain, with the rest obtained from reference TRBV5-1 and TRBJ1-2, is as follows: KAGVTQTPRYLIKTRGQQVTLSCSPISGHRSVSWYQQTPGQGLQFLFEYFSETQRNKGNFPGRFSGRQFSNSRSEMNVSTLELGDSALYLCASSSTEANYGYTFGSGTRLTVV.

CDR3 protein: CAISESSTARYGYTF. The CDR3 bases are TGTGCCATCAGTGAGTCTTCGACAGCCCGCTATGGCTACACCTTC. V and J are TRBV10-3 and TRBJ1-2; TRBD1 is a possible D gene (5 bases). The CDR3 length is 15 residues. Trimming took off 0 bases at V and 4 bases at J, with 12 bases between the two ends. Germline lookup yields CDR1 ENHRY and CDR2 SYGVKD.

The chain employs TRBV5-6 and TRBJ2-5; maybe TRBD2 (5 bases). The CDR3 sequence is 17 residues long. CDR1 and CDR2 from the germline V gene are SGHDT and YYEEEE. Deletions cut 2 bases from V and 2 bases from J, with 19 bases between. CDR3 in amino acids: CASSLMLALGRQETQYF. DNA for the CDR3: TGTGCCAGCAGCTTAATGCTAGCCCTAGGAAGGCAAGAGACCCAGTACTTC.

The rearrangement links TRBV14 to TRBJ2-3, with 11 bases aligning to TRBD2. Per the germline V gene, CDR1 is SGHDN and CDR2 is FVKESK. The CDR3 has 14 residues. J gave up 13 bases and V 6 bases, and 12 bases lay outside the gene matches. The CDR3 DNA is TGTGCCAGCAGTCCCGGGAGACTAGCGGGAATGAAGTATTTT. It translates to CASSPGRLAGMKYF.

The rearrangement uses TRBV3-1 (or the pseudogene TRBV3-2) and TRBJ2-7; D is unclear. CDR1 is LGHDT, CDR2 YNNKEL, per germline (reference sequence). Trimming removed 0 bases from V and 2 bases from J, with 11 bases in between. The length of the CDR3 is 15 residues. The CDR3 bases are TGTGCCAGCAGCCAAGATTTCACGGGTCCCTACGAGCAGTACTTC. Amino acids: CASSQDFTGPYEQYF.

This sequence joins TRBV7-2 and TRBJ1-2; D gene ambiguous. CDR3 length: 13 residues. V was clipped by 0 bases and J by 8 bases, with 10 bases between them. Germline V gene data show CDR1 as SGHTA and CDR2 as FQGNSA. The chain's CDR3 is CASSLATRQGYTF. DNA for the CDR3: TGTGCCAGCAGCTTAGCGACACGGCAAGGCTACACCTTC.

A single count supports this clone. The genes are TRBV12-5 and TRBJ2-7, with no clear D. Trimming cost V 3 bases and J 5 bases, with 17 bases left between them. This CDR3 spans 15 amino acids. CDR1 is LGHNT, CDR2 FRNRAP, per germline. The CDR3: CASGLRANQLHEQYF. The DNA of the CDR3 is TGTGCTAGTGGTTTAAGAGCGAATCAGCTCCACGAGCAGTACTTC. The full variable domain, in which reference TRBV12-5 and TRBJ2-7 provide the parts outside the CDR3, is DARVTQTPRHKVTEMGQEVTMRCQPILGHNTVFWYRQTMMQGLELLAYFRNRAPLDDSGMPKDRFSAEMPDATLATLKIQPSEPRDSAVYFCASGLRANQLHEQYFGPGTRLTVT.

The chain carries TRBV3-1 (or the pseudogene TRBV3-2) and TRBJ2-1; D ambiguous. Trimming shortened V by 1 base and J by 10 bases, and 8 bases separated the two germline ends. The CDR3 is made up of 12 amino acids. CDR1 and CDR2 (germline): LGHDT, YNNKEL (reference sequence). This CDR3 reads CASSQGGAEQFF. Written as DNA, the CDR3 is TGTGCCAGCAGCCAAGGTGGAGCAGAGCAGTTCTTC.

V is TRBV6-5 and J is TRBJ2-2, with no clear D. CDR3 length equals 13 residues. CDR1 MNHEY and CDR2 SVGAGI come from the germline V gene. Trimming removed 6 bases from V and 5 bases from J, with 10 bases in between. Here the CDR3 reads CASRKSRTGELFF. CDR3 nucleotide sequence: TGTGCCAGCAGAAAAAGCCGAACCGGGGAGCTGTTTTTT.

This chain links TRBV28 with TRBJ1-3; tentative D call: TRBD1 (6 bases). CDR3 size: 14 residues. With 10 bases removed from V and 0 bases from J, the gap between germline ends came to 13 bases. Germline V gene sequence: CDR1 MDHEN, CDR2 SYDVKM. The DNA for the CDR3 is TGTGCCACATACGGACAGCTCTCTGGAAACACCATATATTTT. It specifies CATYGQLSGNTIYF.

The rearrangement uses TRBV30 and TRBJ2-1, with D possibly being TRBD2 (6 bases). Trimming stripped 0 bases from V and 13 bases from J, with 13 bases between. The CDR3 extends over 12 amino acids. In germline, CDR1 is GTSNPN, CDR2 SVGIG (reference sequence). The CDR3 nucleotides are TGTGCCTGGAGTGTACAACTAGCTCGTCAGTTCTTC. It translates to CAWSVQLARQFF. Looking up the rest from reference TRBV30 and TRBJ2-1 gives the full variable domain: SQTIHQWPATLVQPVGSPLSLECTVEGTSNPNLYWYRQAAGRGLQLLFYSVGIGQISSEVPQNLSASRPQDRQFILSSKKLLLSDSGFYLCAWSVQLARQFFGPGTRLTVL.